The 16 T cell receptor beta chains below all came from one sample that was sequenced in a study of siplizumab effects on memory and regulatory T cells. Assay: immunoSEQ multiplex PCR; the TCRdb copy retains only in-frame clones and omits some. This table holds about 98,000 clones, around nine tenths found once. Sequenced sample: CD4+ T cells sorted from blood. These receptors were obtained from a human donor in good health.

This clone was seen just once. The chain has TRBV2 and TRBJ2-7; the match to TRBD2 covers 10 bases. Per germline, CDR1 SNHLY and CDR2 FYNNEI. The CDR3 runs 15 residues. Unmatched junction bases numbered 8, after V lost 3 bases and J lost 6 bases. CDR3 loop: CASSEASGSPAEQYF. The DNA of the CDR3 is TGTGCCAGCAGTGAGGCTAGCGGGAGCCCTGCCGAGCAGTACTTC. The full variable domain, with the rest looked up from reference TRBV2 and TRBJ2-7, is EPEVTQTPSHQVTQMGQEVILRCVPISNHLYFYWYRQILGQKVEFLVSFYNNEISEKSEIFDDQFSVERPDGSNFTLKIRSTKLEDSAMYFCASSEASGSPAEQYFGPGTRLTVT.

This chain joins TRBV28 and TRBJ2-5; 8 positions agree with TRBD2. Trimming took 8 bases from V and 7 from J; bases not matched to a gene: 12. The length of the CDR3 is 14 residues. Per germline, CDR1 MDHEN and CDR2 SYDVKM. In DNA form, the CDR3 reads TGTGCCAGCGTCCCCCCGGCGGGGGGAGGGACCCAGTACTTC. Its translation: CASVPPAGGGTQYF.

CDR3 DNA: TGTGCCAGCAGCCCTATGGGTCCGACAGGGTTTATCAGCAATCAGCCCCAGCATTTT. Amino acid sequence: CASSPMGPTGFISNQPQHF. The rearrangement joins TRBV7-7 to TRBJ1-5; TRBD1 aligns across 7 bases. Germline V gives CDR1 SSHAT, CDR2 FNYEAQ (reference sequence). Unmatched junction bases numbered 17, after V lost 5 bases and J lost 1 base. The CDR3 runs to 19 residues.

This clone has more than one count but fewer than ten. CDR3 sequence: CAWSVRTESSYEQYF. In nucleotides, the CDR3 is TGTGCCTGGAGTGTACGGACGGAGAGCTCCTACGAGCAGTACTTC. The rearrangement uses TRBV30 and TRBJ2-7; D unresolved. Germline V gene sequence: CDR1 GTSNPN, CDR2 SVGIG (reference sequence). CDR3 length: 15 amino acids. V lost 0 bases and J 0 bases, leaving 12 bases between the germline ends. The whole variable domain, filled in from reference TRBV30 and TRBJ2-7, reads SQTIHQWPATLVQPVGSPLSLECTVEGTSNPNLYWYRQAAGRGLQLLFYSVGIGQISSEVPQNLSASRPQDRQFILSSKKLLLSDSGFYLCAWSVRTESSYEQYFGPGTRLTVT.

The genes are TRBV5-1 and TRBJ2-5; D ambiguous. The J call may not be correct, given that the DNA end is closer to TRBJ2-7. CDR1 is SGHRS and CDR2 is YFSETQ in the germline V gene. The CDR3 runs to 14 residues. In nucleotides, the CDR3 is TGCGCCAGCAGAGTAGGGTCAGCAACCTACGAGCAGTACTTC. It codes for CASRVGSATYEQYF.

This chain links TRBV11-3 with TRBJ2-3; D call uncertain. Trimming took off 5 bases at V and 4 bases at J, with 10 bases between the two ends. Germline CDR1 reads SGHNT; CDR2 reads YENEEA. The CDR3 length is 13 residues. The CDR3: CASSLRFPDTQYF. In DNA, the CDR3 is TGTGCCAGCAGCCTAAGGTTCCCAGATACGCAGTATTTT.

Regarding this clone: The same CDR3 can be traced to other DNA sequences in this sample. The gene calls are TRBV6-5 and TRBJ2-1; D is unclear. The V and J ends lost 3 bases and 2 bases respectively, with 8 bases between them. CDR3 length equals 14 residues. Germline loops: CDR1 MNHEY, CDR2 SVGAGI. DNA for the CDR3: TGTGCCAGCAGTTATCGATACCCCTACAATGAGCAGTTCTTC. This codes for CASSYRYPYNEQFF.

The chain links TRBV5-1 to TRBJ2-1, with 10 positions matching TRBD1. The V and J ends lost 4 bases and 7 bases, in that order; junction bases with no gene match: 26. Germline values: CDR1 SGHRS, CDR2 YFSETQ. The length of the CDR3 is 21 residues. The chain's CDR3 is CASSPRVLGTGVAWWANEQFF. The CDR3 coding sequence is TGCGCCAGCAGCCCCAGAGTTTTAGGGACAGGGGTAGCGTGGTGGGCGAATGAGCAGTTCTTC. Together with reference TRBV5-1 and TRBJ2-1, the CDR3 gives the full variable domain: KAGVTQTPRYLIKTRGQQVTLSCSPISGHRSVSWYQQTPGQGLQFLFEYFSETQRNKGNFPGRFSGRQFSNSRSEMNVSTLELGDSALYLCASSPRVLGTGVAWWANEQFFGPGTRLTVL.

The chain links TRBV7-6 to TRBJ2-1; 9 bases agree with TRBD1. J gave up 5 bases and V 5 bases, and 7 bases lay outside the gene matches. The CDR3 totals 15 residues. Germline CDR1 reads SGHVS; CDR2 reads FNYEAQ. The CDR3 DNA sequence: TGTGCCAGCAGCCCGGGGGGACAGGGCAACAATGAGCAGTTCTTC. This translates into CASSPGGQGNNEQFF.

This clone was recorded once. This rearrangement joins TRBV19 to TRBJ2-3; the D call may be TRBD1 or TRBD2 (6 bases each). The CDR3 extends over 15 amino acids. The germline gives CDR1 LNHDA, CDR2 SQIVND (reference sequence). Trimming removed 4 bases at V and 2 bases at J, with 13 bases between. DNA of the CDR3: TGTGCCAGTAGTAAAGGAGGGGGGATCACAGATACGCAGTATTTT. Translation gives CASSKGGGITDTQYF. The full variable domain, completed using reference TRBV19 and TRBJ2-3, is DGGITQSPKYLFRKEGQNVTLSCEQNLNHDAMYWYRQDPGQGLRLIYYSQIVNDFQKGDIAEGYSVSREKKESFPLTVTSAQKNPTAFYLCASSKGGGITDTQYFGPGTRLTVL.

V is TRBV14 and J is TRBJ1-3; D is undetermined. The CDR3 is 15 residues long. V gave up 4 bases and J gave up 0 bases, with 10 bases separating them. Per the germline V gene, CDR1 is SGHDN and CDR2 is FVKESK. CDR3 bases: TGTGCCAGCAGCCCCTTGGTGGACTCTGGAAACACCATATATTTT. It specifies CASSPLVDSGNTIYF.

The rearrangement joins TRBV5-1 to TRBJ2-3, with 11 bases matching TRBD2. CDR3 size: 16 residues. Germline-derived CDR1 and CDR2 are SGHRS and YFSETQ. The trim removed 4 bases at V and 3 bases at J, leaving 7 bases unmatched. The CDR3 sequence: CASSRTTSGSTDTQYF. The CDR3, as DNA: TGCGCCAGCAGCCGTACCACTAGCGGGAGTACAGATACGCAGTATTTT.

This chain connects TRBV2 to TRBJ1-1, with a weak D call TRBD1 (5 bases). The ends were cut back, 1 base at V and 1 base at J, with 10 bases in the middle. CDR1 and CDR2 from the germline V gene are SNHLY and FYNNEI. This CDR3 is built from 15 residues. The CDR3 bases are TGTGCCAGCAGTGAAGACACCGGGGCGAACACTGAAGCTTTCTTT. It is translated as CASSEDTGANTEAFF.

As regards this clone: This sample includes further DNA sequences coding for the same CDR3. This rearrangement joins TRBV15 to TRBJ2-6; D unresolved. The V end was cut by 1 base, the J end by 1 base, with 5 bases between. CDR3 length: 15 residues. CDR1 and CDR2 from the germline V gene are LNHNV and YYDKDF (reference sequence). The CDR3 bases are TGTGCCACCAGCAGAGTGGGGTCTGGGGCCAACGTCCTGACTTTC. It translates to CATSRVGSGANVLTF. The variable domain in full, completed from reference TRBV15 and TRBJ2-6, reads DAMVIQNPRYQVTQFGKPVTLSCSQTLNHNVMYWYQQKSSQAPKLLFHYYDKDFNNEADTPDNFQSRRPNTSFCFLDIRSPGLGDTAMYLCATSRVGSGANVLTFGAGSRLTVL.

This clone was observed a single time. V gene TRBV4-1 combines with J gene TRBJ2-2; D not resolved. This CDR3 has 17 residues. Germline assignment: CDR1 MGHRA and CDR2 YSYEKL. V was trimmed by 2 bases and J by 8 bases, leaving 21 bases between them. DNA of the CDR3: TGCGCCAGCAGCCAAATTTTTTCGGCCCTAAATCCGGGGGAGCTGTTTTTT. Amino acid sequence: CASSQIFSALNPGELFF.

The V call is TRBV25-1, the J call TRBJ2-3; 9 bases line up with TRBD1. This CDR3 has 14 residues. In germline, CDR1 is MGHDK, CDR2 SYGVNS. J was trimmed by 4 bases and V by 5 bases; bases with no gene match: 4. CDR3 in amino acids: CASSKDRGADTQYF. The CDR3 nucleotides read TGTGCCAGCAGTAAGGACAGGGGTGCAGATACGCAGTATTTT. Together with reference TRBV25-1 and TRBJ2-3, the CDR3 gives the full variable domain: EADIYQTPRYLVIGTGKKITLECSQTMGHDKMYWYQQDPGMELHLIHYSYGVNSTEKGDLSSESTVSRIRTEHFPLTLESARPSHTSQYLCASSKDRGADTQYFGPGTRLTVL.